This T cell receptor beta chain was found in a study of blood T cell repertoires in COVID-19. For the study at large: Donors in the United States, Italy and Spain gave samples during acute or convalescent COVID-19.

CDR1 is LGHDT and CDR2 is YNNKEL in the germline V gene (reference sequence). The CDR3 is 13 residues long. V was trimmed by 4 bases and J by 6 bases, leaving 10 bases between them. The authors' processing: Amplification with reference gene primers provided the estimates of nucleated cell counts. TCRdb's copy holds only in-frame clones and misses some; the assay was immunoSEQ multiplex PCR. V and J calls and clone size are as listed in that table; D and trimming were resolved from the DNA. Here the sample spans about 200,000 clones, roughly nine tenths being singletons. The sequence was collected from a man aged 35 to 55 with acute or convalescent COVID-19. The sequenced sample was peripheral blood. V is TRBV3-1 (or the pseudogene TRBV3-2) and J is TRBJ2-1, with D possibly TRBD2 on 5 matching bases. CDR3: CASSLRRFNEQFF. Here the CDR3 DNA reads TGTGCCAGCAGCCTTCGGAGGTTCAATGAGCAGTTCTTC.